The clone carrying this T cell receptor (beta chain) was found once. What it recognizes is unknown. These data are taken from a study of cytomegalovirus exposure and HLA in healthy donors. About the research overall: The roughly 110 validation repertoires used the same platform as the 500 to 700 first-cohort repertoires, a later analysis reported.

Germline loops: CDR1 SGDLS, CDR2 YYNGEE. V was cut by 4 bases and J by 4 bases, with 21 bases left in between. The CDR3 consists of 17 residues. Study-wide results and limits: Researchers reported that a few CMV-associated chains were confirmed in vitro as CMV antigen-specific. Cytomegalovirus association was assigned to approximately 160 TCR beta chains.

The donors were part of the validation cohort of 120 or so subjects. That cohort was separate from the first cohort, which comprised 666 subjects. The protocol was immunoSEQ multiplex PCR, while the TCRdb copy is restricted to in-frame clones and leaves out a portion. The top ten hold around 1.1% of the sample, which has approximately 100,000 clones, 80% to 95% seen once. The chain links TRBV9 to TRBJ2-1; TRBD2 might be the D (6 bases). The clonotype was recovered from a young woman in good health and CMV-seropositive. The sequenced material came from PBMCs. CDR3 loop: CASSPEAGTRSYNEQFF. The CDR3 nucleotides are TGTGCCAGCAGCCCAGAGGCGGGAACTAGGTCTTACAATGAGCAGTTCTTC.